A single sample gave rise to the 21 T cell receptor beta chains below, sequenced in a study of blood T cell repertoires in COVID-19. The method was immunoSEQ multiplex PCR; TCRdb's version includes in-frame clones alone and lacks a portion of them. Counted here are some 200,000 clones, under 85% occurring once; the ten biggest clones make up roughly 6.6%. Sequencing was done on a sample of peripheral blood. Receptors originate from a woman in her 40s with acute or convalescent COVID-19.

This chain uses TRBV4-2 with TRBJ2-3, with 10 bases identical to TRBD1. V lost 4 bases to trimming and J lost 7 bases; unmatched junction nucleotides: 8. Germline V gene sequence: CDR1 LGHNA, CDR2 YNFKEQ. The CDR3 loop spans 15 amino acids. CDR3 bases: TGTGCCAGCAGCCTCCGACGGGACAGGGGTAATACGCAGTATTTT. This sequence encodes CASSLRRDRGNTQYF.

The chain carries TRBV5-1 and TRBJ1-2, with D possibly matching TRBD1 (5 bases). The V gene lost 0 bases and the J gene lost 7 bases, with 19 bases spanning the gap. The CDR3 sequence is 16 residues long. Germline-derived CDR1 and CDR2 are SGHRS and YFSETQ. The CDR3 nucleotides are TGCGCCAGCAGCTTGGCCGGACCGGGGGACGGCGGTGGCTACACCTTC. It encodes CASSLAGPGDGGGYTF.

This rearrangement joins TRBV10-3 to TRBJ1-2; perhaps TRBD1 as D (6 bases). The CDR3 extends over 13 amino acids. Deletions cut 0 bases from V and 6 bases from J, with 8 bases between. Germline CDR1 ENHRY, CDR2 SYGVKD. The DNA of the CDR3 is TGTGCCATCAGTGAGTCAGGACAGAATGGCTACACCTTC. It yields the protein CAISESGQNGYTF.

The chain is built from TRBV27 and TRBJ2-5; tentative D call: TRBD2 (5 bases). The CDR3 has 16 residues. V was clipped by 5 bases and J by 5 bases, with 21 bases between them. CDR1 is MNHEY, CDR2 SMNVEV, per germline (reference sequence). CDR3 DNA sequence: TGTGCCAGCAGTCCGAGTTGGGCCGTGCAGCGGGAGACCCAGTACTTC. This gives the protein CASSPSWAVQRETQYF.

V and J are TRBV15 and TRBJ1-4; 12 bases are a match to TRBD1. CDR1 is LNHNV, CDR2 YYDKDF, per germline (reference sequence). The CDR3 loop spans 20 amino acids. V lost 3 bases and J lost 4; bases outside the gene matches: 15. The CDR3 DNA follows: TGTGCCACCAGCAGGGGGGGGGACAGGGGGCCCCCTGATCATAATGAAAAACTGTTTTTT. Residues: CATSRGGDRGPPDHNEKLFF.

The chain has TRBV11-2 and TRBJ1-1; tentatively, D is TRBD1 (5 bases). This CDR3 is 12 amino acids long. CDR1 and CDR2 (germline): SGHAT, FQNNGV. Trimming left V 0 bases short and J 11 bases short, with 10 bases between. CDR3 DNA: TGTGCCAGCAGCTTAGATCGCCGGGGGGCTTTCTTT. It codes for CASSLDRRGAFF.

The chain is built from TRBV7-9 and TRBJ1-1, with D possibly matching TRBD1 (6 bases). This CDR3 spans 15 amino acids. V was pared by 4 bases and J by 3 bases, with 15 bases between. Germline V CDR1 and CDR2: SEHNR, FQNEAQ (reference sequence). For the CDR3, the DNA is TGTGCCAGCAGCTGGCTAGGGGGGGCCGACACTGAAGCTTTCTTT. This encodes CASSWLGGADTEAFF.

The chain is built from TRBV5-5 and TRBJ1-1, with a tentative D call TRBD1 (5 bases). CDR3 size: 14 residues. Deletions cut 4 bases from V and 8 bases from J, with 18 bases between. Per germline, CDR1 SGHKS and CDR2 YYEKEE (reference sequence). For the CDR3, the DNA is TGTGCCAGCAGCCCGTGGGGGGTGGAGGAGGAAGCTTTCTTT. Amino acids: CASSPWGVEEEAFF.

J is TRBJ2-3 and V is TRBV28; 7 bases are a match to TRBD1. The germline gives CDR1 MDHEN, CDR2 SYDVKM. The ends lost 6 bases at V and 3 bases at J; junction bases unmatched: 12. This CDR3 has 16 residues. The CDR3 spells CASRQTGNLATDTQYF. The CDR3 DNA reads as TGTGCCAGCAGGCAGACAGGGAATCTGGCGACAGATACGCAGTATTTT.

This clone appeared many times. This rearrangement joins TRBV29-1 to TRBJ2-3, with TRBD2 matching over 8 bases. This CDR3 region has 13 residues. Germline assignment: CDR1 SQVTM and CDR2 ANQGSEA. Losses at the gene ends were 4 bases for V and 5 bases for J; bases not matched to a gene: 5. CDR3 sequence reads: CSVGSGEQDTQYF. The CDR3 region has the DNA TGCAGCGTTGGTAGCGGGGAGCAAGATACGCAGTATTTT.

This chain links TRBV3-1 (or the pseudogene TRBV3-2) with TRBJ1-1, with a possible D match to TRBD1 (6 bases). The CDR3 extends over 19 amino acids. The V and J ends lost 4 bases and 1 base respectively, with 25 bases between them. Per germline, CDR1 LGHDT and CDR2 YNNKEL (reference sequence). The CDR3 sequence is CASSLNGRGGFDTNTEAFF. CDR3 coding DNA: TGTGCCAGCAGCCTAAACGGCCGCGGGGGCTTTGATACGAACACTGAAGCTTTCTTT.

The rearrangement joins TRBV7-9 to TRBJ1-2; the match to TRBD1 covers 7 bases. Germline values: CDR1 SEHNR, CDR2 FQNEAQ (reference sequence). The CDR3 consists of 13 residues. V lost 5 bases and J lost 6; bases outside the gene matches: 6. CDR3 loop: CASSPMTGNGYTF. As DNA, the CDR3 is TGTGCCAGCAGCCCGATGACAGGGAATGGCTACACCTTC.

The table lists this clone with a few counts. CDR3 residues: CASSQVDRDYGYTF. The CDR3 nucleotides read TGTGCCAGCAGCCAAGTGGACAGAGACTATGGCTACACCTTC. The V call is TRBV3-1 (or the pseudogene TRBV3-2), the J call TRBJ1-2; possible D gene TRBD1, 6 bases. CDR3 length equals 14 residues. The V and J ends lost 1 base and 3 bases respectively, with 9 bases between them. CDR1 is LGHDT and CDR2 is YNNKEL in the germline V gene (reference sequence).

The J gene is TRBJ2-6, the V gene TRBV9; D gene unclear. CDR1 is SGDLS, CDR2 YYNGEE, per germline. The CDR3 sequence is 15 residues long. V lost 3 bases to trimming and J lost 1 base, with 8 bases between them. The CDR3 is CASSGETSGANVLTF. As DNA, the CDR3 is TGTGCCAGCAGCGGCGAAACTTCTGGGGCCAACGTCCTGACTTTC. The entire variable domain, with the rest obtained from reference TRBV9 and TRBJ2-6, is as follows: DSGVTQTPKHLITATGQRVTLRCSPRSGDLSVYWYQQSLDQGLQFLIQYYNGEERAKGNILERFSAQQFPDLHSELNLSSLELGDSALYFCASSGETSGANVLTFGAGSRLTVL.

This chain connects TRBV27 to TRBJ2-2, with 9 positions matching TRBD1. The CDR3 has 15 amino acids. V lost 5 bases to trimming and J lost 6 bases; unmatched junction nucleotides: 7. Germline CDR1 and CDR2: MNHEY and SMNVEV (reference sequence). DNA for the CDR3: TGTGCCAGCAGTAAACAGGGGGCGCTTCCCGGGGAGCTGTTTTTT. It codes for CASSKQGALPGELFF.

This clone has just one count. V usage is TRBV5-6 and J usage is TRBJ2-1, with D uncertain. Trimming took 4 bases from V and 0 from J, leaving 11 bases between them. The CDR3 has 15 amino acids. CDR1 SGHDT and CDR2 YYEEEE come from the germline V gene. The CDR3 reads CASSDDISSYNEQFF. The CDR3 nucleotides are TGTGCCAGCAGCGACGACATAAGCTCCTACAATGAGCAGTTCTTC. Full variable domain (rest looked up from reference TRBV5-6 and TRBJ2-1): DAGVTQSPTHLIKTRGQQVTLRCSPKSGHDTVSWYQQALGQGPQFIFQYYEEEERQRGNFPDRFSGHQFPNYSSELNVNALLLGDSALYLCASSDDISSYNEQFFGPGTRLTVL.

The table lists this clone with a count of one. CDR3 loop: CASSTPGGSYEQYF. The CDR3 DNA sequence: TGTGCCAGTAGTACTCCCGGGGGAAGCTACGAGCAGTACTTC. The chain employs TRBV19 and TRBJ2-7; D is possibly TRBD2 (6 bases). This CDR3 has 14 residues. Trimming left V 4 bases short and J 3 bases short, with 13 bases between. Germline values: CDR1 LNHDA, CDR2 SQIVND (reference sequence).

V usage is TRBV19 and J usage is TRBJ1-2; no clear D. Trimming stripped 6 bases from V and 8 bases from J, with 16 bases between. The CDR3 covers 13 residues. Germline CDR1 reads LNHDA; CDR2 reads SQIVND (reference sequence). The CDR3 reads CASSTSPFLGYTF. CDR3 coding DNA: TGTGCCAGTAGCACATCTCCGTTTCTGGGCTACACCTTC. The full variable domain, completed using reference TRBV19 and TRBJ1-2, is DGGITQSPKYLFRKEGQNVTLSCEQNLNHDAMYWYRQDPGQGLRLIYYSQIVNDFQKGDIAEGYSVSREKKESFPLTVTSAQKNPTAFYLCASSTSPFLGYTFGSGTRLTVV.

The chain couples TRBV7-2 to TRBJ1-2; 7 bases fit TRBD1. Trimming cost V 5 bases and J 8 bases; bases outside gene matches: 14. CDR1 and CDR2 from the germline V gene are SGHTA and FQGNSA. This CDR3 region has 15 residues. Here the CDR3 DNA reads TGTGCCAGCAGCGCGAGTGGGACAGCCTCCTTCGGCTACACCTTC. Amino acids: CASSASGTASFGYTF.

The gene calls are TRBV4-1 and TRBJ2-1; D is uncertain. The CDR3 length is 11 residues. Per the germline V gene, CDR1 is MGHRA and CDR2 is YSYEKL. V lost 6 bases and J 3 bases, leaving 3 bases between the germline ends. CDR3 bases: TGCGCCAGCAGTATCTACAATGAGCAGTTCTTC. This translates into CASSIYNEQFF.

This clone was observed a single time. The gene calls are TRBV4-2 and TRBJ2-7; TRBD2 matches 9 bases. The CDR3 has 15 residues. The germline V gene encodes CDR1 LGHNA and CDR2 YNFKEQ. The V segment lost 0 bases and the J segment 7 bases; nucleotides outside the gene matches: 7. For the CDR3, the DNA is TGTGCCAGCAGCCAAGATGTAGCGGGGGTACGGGAGCAGTACTTC. It translates to CASSQDVAGVREQYF.